A single count supports the clone carrying this TCR beta chain. Assay: immunoSEQ multiplex PCR; the TCRdb copy retains only in-frame clones and omits some. Here the sample spans approximately 240,000 clones, over 80% being singletons. Trimming took off 3 bases at V and 7 bases at J, with 14 bases between the two ends. The CDR3 extends over 14 amino acids. Germline-derived CDR1 and CDR2 are SGHDT and YYEEEE. The record originates from a study of blood T cell repertoires in COVID-19. The chain uses TRBV5-6 and TRBJ1-5; TRBD1 might be the D (6 bases). Sequencing used PBMCs or T cells enriched from blood (not recorded which). The sequence was collected from a woman aged 18-29 years who had recovered from COVID-19. The CDR3 spells CASSSTGQGQPQHF. The CDR3 DNA is TGTGCCAGCAGCTCAACAGGGCAGGGACAGCCCCAGCATTTT.